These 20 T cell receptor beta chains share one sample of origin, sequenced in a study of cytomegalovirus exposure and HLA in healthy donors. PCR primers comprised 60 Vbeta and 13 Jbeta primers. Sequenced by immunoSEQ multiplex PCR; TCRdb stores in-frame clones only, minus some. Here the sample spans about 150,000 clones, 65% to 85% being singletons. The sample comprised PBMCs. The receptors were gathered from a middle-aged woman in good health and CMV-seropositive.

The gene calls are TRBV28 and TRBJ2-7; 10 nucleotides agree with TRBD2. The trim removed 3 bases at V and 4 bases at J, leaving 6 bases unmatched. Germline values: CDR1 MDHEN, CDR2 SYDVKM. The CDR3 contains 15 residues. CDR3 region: CASSLASGSTYEQYF. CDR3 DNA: TGTGCCAGCAGTTTGGCTAGCGGGAGTACTTACGAGCAGTACTTC.

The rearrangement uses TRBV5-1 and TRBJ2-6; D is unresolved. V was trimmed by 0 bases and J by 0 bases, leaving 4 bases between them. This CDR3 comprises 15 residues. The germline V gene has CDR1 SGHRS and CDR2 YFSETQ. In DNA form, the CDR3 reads TGCGCCAGCAGCTTGGCCAGCTCTGGGGCCAACGTCCTGACTTTC. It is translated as CASSLASSGANVLTF.

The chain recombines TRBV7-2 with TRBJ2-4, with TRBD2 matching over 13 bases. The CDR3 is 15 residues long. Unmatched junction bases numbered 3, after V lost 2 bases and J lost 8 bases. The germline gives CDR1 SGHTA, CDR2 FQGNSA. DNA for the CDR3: TGTGCCAGCAGCTTAACTAGCGGGAGGGCCGACATTCAGTACTTC. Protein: CASSLTSGRADIQYF.

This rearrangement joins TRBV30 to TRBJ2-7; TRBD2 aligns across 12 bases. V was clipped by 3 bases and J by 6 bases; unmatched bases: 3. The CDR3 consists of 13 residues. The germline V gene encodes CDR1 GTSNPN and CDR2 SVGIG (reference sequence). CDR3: CAWSASGRGEQYF. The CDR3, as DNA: TGTGCCTGGAGCGCTAGCGGGAGGGGCGAGCAGTACTTC.

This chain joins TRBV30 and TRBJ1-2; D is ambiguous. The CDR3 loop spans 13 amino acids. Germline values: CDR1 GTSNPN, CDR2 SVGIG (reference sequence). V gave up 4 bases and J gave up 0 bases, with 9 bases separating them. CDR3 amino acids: CAWTGTANYGYTF. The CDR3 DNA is TGTGCCTGGACCGGTACCGCTAACTATGGCTACACCTTC.

CDR3 coding DNA: TGTGCCAGCAGTTACGGACAGGGATTAAACACAGATACGCAGTATTTT. This gives the protein CASSYGQGLNTDTQYF. The chain has TRBV6-6 and TRBJ2-3, with 8 bases identical to TRBD1. CDR3 size: 16 residues. Germline-derived CDR1 and CDR2 are MNHNY and SVGAGI (reference sequence). V shed 2 bases and J 2 bases; nucleotides not matched to a gene: 6.

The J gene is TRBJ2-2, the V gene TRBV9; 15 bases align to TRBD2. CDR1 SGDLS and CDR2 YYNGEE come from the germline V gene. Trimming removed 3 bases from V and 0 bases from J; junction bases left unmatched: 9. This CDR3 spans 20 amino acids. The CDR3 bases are TGTGCCAGCAGCGCAGGAGGACTAGCGGGAGGGGACTCGAACACCGGGGAGCTGTTTTTT. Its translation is CASSAGGLAGGDSNTGELFF. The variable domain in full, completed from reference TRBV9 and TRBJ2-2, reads DSGVTQTPKHLITATGQRVTLRCSPRSGDLSVYWYQQSLDQGLQFLIQYYNGEERAKGNILERFSAQQFPDLHSELNLSSLELGDSALYFCASSAGGLAGGDSNTGELFFGEGSRLTVL.

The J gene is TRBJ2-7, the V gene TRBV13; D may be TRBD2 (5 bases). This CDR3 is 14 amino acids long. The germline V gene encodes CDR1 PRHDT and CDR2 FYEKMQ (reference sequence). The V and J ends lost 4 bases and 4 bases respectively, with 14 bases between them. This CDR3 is CASSSGLALYEQYF. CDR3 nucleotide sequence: TGTGCCAGCAGCTCCGGGCTAGCTCTATACGAGCAGTACTTC.

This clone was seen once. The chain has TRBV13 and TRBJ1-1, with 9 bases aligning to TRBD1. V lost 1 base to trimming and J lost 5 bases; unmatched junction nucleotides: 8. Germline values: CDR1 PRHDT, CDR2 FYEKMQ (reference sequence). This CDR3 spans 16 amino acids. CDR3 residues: CASSLARTGEETEAFF. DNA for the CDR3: TGTGCCAGCAGCTTAGCCCGGACAGGGGAGGAAACTGAAGCTTTCTTT.

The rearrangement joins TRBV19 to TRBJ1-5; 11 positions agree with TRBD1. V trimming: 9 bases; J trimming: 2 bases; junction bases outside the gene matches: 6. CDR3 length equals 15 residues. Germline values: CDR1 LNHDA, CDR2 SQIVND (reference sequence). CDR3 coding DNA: TGTGCCAGCGCCAGGACAGGGGGCGGCAATCAGCCCCAGCATTTT. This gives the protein CASARTGGGNQPQHF. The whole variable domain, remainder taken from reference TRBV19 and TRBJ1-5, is DGGITQSPKYLFRKEGQNVTLSCEQNLNHDAMYWYRQDPGQGLRLIYYSQIVNDFQKGDIAEGYSVSREKKESFPLTVTSAQKNPTAFYLCASARTGGGNQPQHFGDGTRLSIL.

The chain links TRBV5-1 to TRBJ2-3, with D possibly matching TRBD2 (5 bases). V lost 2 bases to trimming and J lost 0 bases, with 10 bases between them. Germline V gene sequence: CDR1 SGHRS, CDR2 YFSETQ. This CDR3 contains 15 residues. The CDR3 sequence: CASSLQRTSTDTQYF. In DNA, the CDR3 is TGCGCCAGCAGCTTACAGCGGACTAGCACAGATACGCAGTATTTT. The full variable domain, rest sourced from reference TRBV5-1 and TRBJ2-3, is KAGVTQTPRYLIKTRGQQVTLSCSPISGHRSVSWYQQTPGQGLQFLFEYFSETQRNKGNFPGRFSGRQFSNSRSEMNVSTLELGDSALYLCASSLQRTSTDTQYFGPGTRLTVL.

This chain's CDR3 is CASTPGTSGSYYEQYF. The CDR3 DNA is TGTGCCAGTACCCCCGGGACTAGCGGGAGCTACTACGAGCAGTACTTC. The V call is TRBV19, the J call TRBJ2-7; 14 bases map to TRBD2. Germline CDR1 is LNHDA and CDR2 is SQIVND (reference sequence). The CDR3 covers 16 residues. The J segment lost 3 bases and the V segment lost 7 bases, leaving 8 bases of the junction unmatched.

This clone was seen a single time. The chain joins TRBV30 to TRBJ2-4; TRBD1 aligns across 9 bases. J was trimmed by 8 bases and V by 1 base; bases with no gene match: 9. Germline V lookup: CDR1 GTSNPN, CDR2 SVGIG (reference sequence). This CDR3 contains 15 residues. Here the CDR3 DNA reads TGTGCCTGGAGTGCGAGGGGGACAGGGATTGACATTCAGTACTTC. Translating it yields CAWSARGTGIDIQYF.

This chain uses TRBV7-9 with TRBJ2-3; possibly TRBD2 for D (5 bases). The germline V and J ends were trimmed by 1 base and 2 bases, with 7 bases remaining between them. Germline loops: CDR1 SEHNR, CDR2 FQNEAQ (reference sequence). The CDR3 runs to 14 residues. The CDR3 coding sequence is TGTGCCAGCAGCTTAGGGGGAGACACAGATACGCAGTATTTT. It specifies CASSLGGDTDTQYF.

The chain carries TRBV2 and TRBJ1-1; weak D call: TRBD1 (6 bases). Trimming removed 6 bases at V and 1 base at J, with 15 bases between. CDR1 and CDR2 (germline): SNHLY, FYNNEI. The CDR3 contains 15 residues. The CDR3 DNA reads TGTGCCAGCAGCCGAGAGGGACACTCGAACACTGAAGCTTTCTTT. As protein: CASSREGHSNTEAFF.

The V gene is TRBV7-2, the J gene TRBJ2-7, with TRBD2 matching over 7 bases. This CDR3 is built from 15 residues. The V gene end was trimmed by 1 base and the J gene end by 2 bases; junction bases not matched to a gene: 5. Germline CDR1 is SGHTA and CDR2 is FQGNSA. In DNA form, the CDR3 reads TGTGCCAGCAGCTTAGGTCTAGCGGTGGCCTACGAGCAGTACTTC. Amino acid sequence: CASSLGLAVAYEQYF.

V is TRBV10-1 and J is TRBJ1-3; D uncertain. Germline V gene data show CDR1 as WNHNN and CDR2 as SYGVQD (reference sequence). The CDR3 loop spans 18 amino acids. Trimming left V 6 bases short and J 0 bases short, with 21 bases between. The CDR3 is CASSDAAVVGSSGNTIYF. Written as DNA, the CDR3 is TGCGCCAGCAGCGACGCCGCGGTGGTAGGGAGCTCTGGAAACACCATATATTTT.

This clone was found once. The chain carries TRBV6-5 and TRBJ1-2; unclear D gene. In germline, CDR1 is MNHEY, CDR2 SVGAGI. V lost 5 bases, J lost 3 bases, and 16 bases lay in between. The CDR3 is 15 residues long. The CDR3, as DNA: TGTGCCAGCAGTCAATCAATGGGAGGGCACTATGGCTACACCTTC. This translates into CASSQSMGGHYGYTF.

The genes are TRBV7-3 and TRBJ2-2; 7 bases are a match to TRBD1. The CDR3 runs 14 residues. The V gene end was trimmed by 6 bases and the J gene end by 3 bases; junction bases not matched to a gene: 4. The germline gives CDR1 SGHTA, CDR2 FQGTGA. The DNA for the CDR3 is TGTGCCAGCAGATCTACAGGGGACACCGGGGAGCTGTTTTTT. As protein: CASRSTGDTGELFF.

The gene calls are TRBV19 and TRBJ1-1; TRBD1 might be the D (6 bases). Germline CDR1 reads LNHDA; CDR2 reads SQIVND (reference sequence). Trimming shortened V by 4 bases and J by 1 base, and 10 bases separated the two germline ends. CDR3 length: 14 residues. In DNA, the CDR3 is TGTGCCAGTAGTACATTACAGGGGAACACTGAAGCTTTCTTT. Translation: CASSTLQGNTEAFF.